This T cell receptor beta chain derives from a study of CXCR3-negative and CXCR3-positive naive CD8 T cells. The CDR3 has 14 residues. The V gene's germline CDR1 is SQVTM and CDR2 ANQGSEA. Study-wide findings and caveats: Comparably high diversity was seen in both naive subsets, and much lower diversity in memory CD8+ cells.

Note on this clonotype: What it recognizes is unknown.

TRB cDNA was prepared as libraries by UMI-labeled 5' RACE. TCRdb reprocessed the 5' RACE reads, with one entry per CDR3 protein and no DNA. The specimen's table records 46,000 or so distinct CDR3 sequences. The clonotype was recovered from a human donor in good health. Some clones in this sample may be carry-over from other donors' samples. This chain connects TRBV29-1 to TRBJ2-3; TCRdb selects TRBD2, and the lack of DNA leaves this call unchecked. The sample comprised naive CXCR3- CD8+ T cells from blood. Documented subset: CD45RO-CCR7+CD27+CD95- naive CD8+ T cells lacking CXCR3 (TNR3-). The chain's CDR3 is CSVGTSGYTDTQYF.